This T cell receptor beta chain is drawn from a study of blood T cells in healthy people across ages. With 1 base removed from V and 3 bases from J, the gap between germline ends came to 6 bases. The CDR3 runs 13 residues. Next came a second PCR, run for about 7 to 12 cycles, which used a sample-barcoded 5' primer along with a J-beta primer mix. TCRdb re-called the 5' RACE reads through MiXCR, storing one row per CDR3 protein. The sample consists of more than 450,000 distinct CDR3 sequences, about 25% of them appearing once. These same data were also listed under a study on T cells of mothers and their children. According to that study: Samples came from three healthy Caucasian mothers and their six children. Thymic selection shapes TCR recombination output similarly in related and unrelated pairs.

This TCR was recovered from a boy younger than 10 in good health. Source material: blood. The V gene is TRBV12-3 or TRBV12-4, the J gene TRBJ1-1; no firm D call. The CDR3 coding sequence is TGTGCCAGCAGTTTAGGAGGCCACACTGAAGCTTTCTTT. Its translation is CASSLGGHTEAFF.